The clone carrying this T cell receptor beta chain is large (0.1 to 1%). Its specificity is unknown. Documented treatment: approximately 9-day PBMC culture with coronavirus spike peptide pools or control peptides (ViraFEST assay). The collection of CD4+ T cells from the unexposed donor took place before the COVID-19 pandemic (2011-2018). There are 14 residues in the CDR3. Germline V gene lookup returns CDR1 MDHEN and CDR2 SYDVKM. V gave up 10 bases and J gave up 1 base, with 15 bases separating them. This specimen comes from a study of vaccination and CD4 T cells after COVID-19. Study as a whole: A CEFX pool, an HIV-1 Nef pool, or no peptide went to control cultures.

The assay that was used to sequence DNA from cultured CD4+ T cells was the Oncomine TCR Beta short-read assay. It was cultured CD4+ T cells from which genomic DNA was extracted. TCRdb reanalysed the PCR reads using MiXCR and keeps one entry per CDR3 protein. The sample includes 7,000 to 9,000 distinct CDR3 sequences, roughly a third of them seen just once. Input material: CD4+ T cells from blood, cultured in vitro. This clonotype was obtained from a human donor in good health. The chain joins TRBV28 to TRBJ2-3; D is perhaps TRBD2 (5 bases). In DNA, the CDR3 is TGTGCCACCCCCGGGAACGAGGGCACAGATACGCAGTATTTT. Its protein is CATPGNEGTDTQYF.